This record looks at one TCR beta chain sequence and its context. The antigen is undetermined. The source of the sample is a study of T-cell memory formation after mild COVID-19. The wider study: The study found TCR clusters largely donor specific. Findings and caveats of the study: Mainly in CM and EM were contracting CD4+ clones; CD8+ were in EMRA. Clones that contracted from day 15 to 85 had balanced CD4/CD8; later expanders were CD4+ biased.

UMIs and sample barcodes were carried by the TCR alpha and TCR beta cDNA libraries that 5'RACE produced using constant-segment primers. MiXCR, applied by TCRdb to the 5' RACE reads, yields one record per CDR3 protein. The sample records 470,000 or so distinct CDR3 sequences, roughly 18% being singletons. The clonotype was recovered from an adult woman who had mild COVID-19 (a few samples of this study predate the infection). Cell type and time point are not known. The sample comprised PBMCs or a T cell subset sorted from them (not recorded which).

CDR3 amino acids: CASSSIQGTGQETQYF. CDR3 DNA: TGTGCCAGCAGCTCCATCCAGGGGACAGGGCAAGAGACCCAGTACTTC. The chain is built from TRBV7-8 and TRBJ2-5, with 9 bases aligning to TRBD1. CDR3 length: 16 amino acids. V lost 4 bases to trimming and J lost 2 bases; unmatched junction nucleotides: 8. Germline CDR1 and CDR2: SGHVS and FQNEAQ.